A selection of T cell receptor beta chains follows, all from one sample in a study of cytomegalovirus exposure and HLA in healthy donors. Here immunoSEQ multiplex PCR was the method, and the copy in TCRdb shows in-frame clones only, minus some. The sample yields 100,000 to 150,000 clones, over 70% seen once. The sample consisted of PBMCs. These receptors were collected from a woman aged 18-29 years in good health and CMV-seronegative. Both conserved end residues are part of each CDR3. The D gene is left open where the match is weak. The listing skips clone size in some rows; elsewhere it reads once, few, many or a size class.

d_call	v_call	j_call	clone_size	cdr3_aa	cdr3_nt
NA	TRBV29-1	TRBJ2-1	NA	CSASLAMGWQFF	TGCAGCGCCTCACTAGCAATGGGTTGGCAGTTCTTC
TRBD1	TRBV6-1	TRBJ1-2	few	CASSERQGNYGYTF	TGTGCCAGCAGTGAAAGACAGGGTAACTATGGCTACACCTTC
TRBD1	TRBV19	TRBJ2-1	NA	CASLGTGRNEQFF	TGTGCCAGCCTCGGGACAGGGCGCAATGAGCAGTTCTTC
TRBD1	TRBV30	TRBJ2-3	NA	CARGQGRLDTQYF	TGTGCCCGGGGACAGGGGAGGTTGGATACGCAGTATTTT
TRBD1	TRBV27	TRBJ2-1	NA	CASSSGTVPFF	TGTGCCAGCAGTTCCGGGACAGTCCCGTTCTTC
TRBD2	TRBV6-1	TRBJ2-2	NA	CASMREPLAGELFF	TGTGCCAGCATGCGGGAGCCCCTTGCCGGGGAGCTGTTTTTT
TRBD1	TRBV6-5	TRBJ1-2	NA	CASREDRGAGGYTF	TGTGCCAGCAGGGAGGACAGGGGGGCGGGCGGCTACACCTTC
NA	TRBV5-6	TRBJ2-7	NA	CASSWGGDGPYEQYF	TGTGCCAGCAGCTGGGGCGGGGACGGCCCCTACGAGCAGTACTTC
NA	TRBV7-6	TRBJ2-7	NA	CASSAGQPYEQYF	TGTGCCAGCAGCGCTGGACAGCCATACGAGCAGTACTTC
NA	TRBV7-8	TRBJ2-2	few	CASSLGSVNTGELFF	TGTGCCAGCAGCTTAGGATCGGTAAACACCGGGGAGCTGTTTTTT
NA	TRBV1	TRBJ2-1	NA	CTSSPRDIPNEQFF	TGCACCAGCAGCCCCCGGGACATCCCCAATGAGCAGTTCTTC
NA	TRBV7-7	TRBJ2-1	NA	CASSPGTDDEQFF	TGTGCCAGCAGCCCCGGGACTGACGATGAGCAGTTCTTC
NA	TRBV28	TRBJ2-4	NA	CASKDRRNLQYF	TGTGCCAGCAAGGATCGGAGGAACCTTCAGTACTTC
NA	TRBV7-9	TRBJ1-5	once	CASSLDGEIQPQHF	TGTGCCAGCAGCTTAGATGGGGAGATTCAGCCCCAGCATTTT
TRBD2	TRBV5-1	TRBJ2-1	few	CASSPSGISYNEQFF	TGCGCCAGCAGCCCGAGCGGGATCTCCTACAATGAGCAGTTCTTC
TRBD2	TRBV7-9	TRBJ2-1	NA	CASSLEAGGFNEQFF	TGTGCCAGCAGCTTAGAAGCGGGAGGTTTCAATGAGCAGTTCTTC
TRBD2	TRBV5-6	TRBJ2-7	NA	CASSLGLAGDEQYF	TGTGCCAGCAGCCTGGGACTAGCGGGAGACGAGCAGTACTTC
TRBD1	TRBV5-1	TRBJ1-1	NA	CASSPFGSGQGPLNTEAFF	TGCGCCAGCAGCCCCTTTGGGTCCGGACAGGGGCCACTGAACACTGAAGCTTTCTTT
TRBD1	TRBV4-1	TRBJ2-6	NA	CASSVEGTGAPGANVLTF	TGCGCCAGCAGCGTCGAAGGGACAGGGGCCCCTGGGGCCAACGTCCTGACTTTC
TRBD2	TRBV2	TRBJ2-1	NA	CASSGLAGRYNEQFF	TGTGCCAGCAGCGGACTAGCGGGTCGCTACAATGAGCAGTTCTTC
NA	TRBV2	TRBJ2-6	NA	CASRAEALSSGANVLTF	TGTGCCAGCAGGGCGGAAGCGCTAAGCTCTGGGGCCAACGTCCTGACTTTC
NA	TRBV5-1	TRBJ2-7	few	CASSLGVRGYEQYF	TGCGCCAGCAGCTTAGGTGTCAGGGGCTACGAGCAGTACTTC
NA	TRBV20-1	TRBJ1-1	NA	CSALATEAFF	TGCAGTGCTCTAGCCACTGAAGCTTTCTTT
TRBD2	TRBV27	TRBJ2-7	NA	CASSLGGAGGPVGEQYF	TGTGCCAGCAGTCTTGGGGGAGCGGGAGGGCCGGTCGGTGAGCAGTACTTC
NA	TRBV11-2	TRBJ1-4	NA	CASSLLIGTNEKLFF	TGTGCCAGCAGCTTGCTAATCGGAACTAATGAAAAACTGTTTTTT
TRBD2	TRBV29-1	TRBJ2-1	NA	CSVRREFNAPMEFF	TGCAGCGTTAGGCGGGAGTTTAATGCTCCGATGGAGTTCTTC
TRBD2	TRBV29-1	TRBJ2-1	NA	CSAHLAATYNEQFF	TGCAGCGCCCATCTAGCGGCGACTTACAATGAGCAGTTCTTC
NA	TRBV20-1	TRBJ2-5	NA	CSARVKETQYF	TGCAGTGCTAGAGTCAAAGAGACCCAGTACTTC
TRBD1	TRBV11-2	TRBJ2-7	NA	CASSSPPGQGHYEQYF	TGTGCCAGCAGCTCTCCACCTGGACAGGGACACTACGAGCAGTACTTC
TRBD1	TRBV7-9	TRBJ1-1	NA	CASSPQGNTPEAFF	TGTGCCAGCAGCCCACAGGGGAACACACCTGAAGCTTTCTTT
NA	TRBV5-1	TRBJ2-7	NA	CASSFGGSYEQYF	TGCGCCAGCAGCTTTGGAGGGAGCTACGAGCAGTACTTC
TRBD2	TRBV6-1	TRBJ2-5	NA	CASSAGTSGRYLETQYF	TGTGCCAGCAGTGCGGGGACTAGCGGGAGGTACTTGGAGACCCAGTACTTC
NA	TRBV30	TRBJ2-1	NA	CAWNRGGFYNEQFF	TGTGCCTGGAACAGGGGGGGGTTCTACAATGAGCAGTTCTTC
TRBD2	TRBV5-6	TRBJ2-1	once	CASSLAPTGGPNEQFF	TGTGCCAGCAGCTTGGCCCCGACGGGAGGGCCGAATGAGCAGTTCTTC
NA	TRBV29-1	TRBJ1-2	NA	CSVGRSGESNYGYTF	TGCAGCGTTGGTCGTTCGGGGGAAAGTAACTATGGCTACACCTTC
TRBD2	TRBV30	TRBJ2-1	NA	CATRDYSNEQFF	TGTGCCACGCGGGACTATTCCAATGAGCAGTTCTTC
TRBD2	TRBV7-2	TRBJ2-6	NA	CASSFEVGRRGANVLTF	TGTGCCAGCAGCTTCGAGGTCGGGAGGCGCGGGGCCAACGTCCTGACTTTC
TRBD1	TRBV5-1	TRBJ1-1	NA	CASSLTGANTEAFF	TGCGCCAGCAGCTTGACAGGGGCGAACACTGAAGCTTTCTTT
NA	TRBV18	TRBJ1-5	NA	CASSPPGGLNQPQHF	TGTGCCAGCTCACCACCGGGGGGGTTAAATCAGCCCCAGCATTTT
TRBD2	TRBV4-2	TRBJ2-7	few	CASSQEWLAGVVAEQYF	TGTGCCAGCAGCCAAGAATGGCTAGCGGGAGTGGTGGCCGAGCAGTACTTC
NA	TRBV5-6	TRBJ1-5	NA	CASSPKGLGNQPQHF	TGTGCCAGCAGCCCGAAGGGACTGGGCAATCAGCCCCAGCATTTT
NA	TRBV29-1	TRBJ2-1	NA	CSALGSDRSNEQFF	TGCAGCGCCCTCGGATCCGACAGGTCCAATGAGCAGTTCTTC
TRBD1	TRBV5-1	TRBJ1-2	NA	CASNSGQGEWGYTF	TGCGCCAGCAACTCGGGACAGGGGGAATGGGGCTACACCTTC
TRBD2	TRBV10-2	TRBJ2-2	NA	CASRLAGGTGELFF	TGCGCCAGCAGACTAGCGGGAGGCACCGGGGAGCTGTTTTTT
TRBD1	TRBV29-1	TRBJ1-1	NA	CSVVEGANTEAFF	TGCAGCGTGGTGGAGGGGGCGAACACTGAAGCTTTCTTT
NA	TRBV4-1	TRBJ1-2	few	CASSQKNGPVGGYTF	TGCGCCAGCAGCCAAAAGAATGGTCCGGTCGGGGGCTACACCTTC
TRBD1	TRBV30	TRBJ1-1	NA	CAWKPLGQGMTEAFF	TGTGCCTGGAAGCCACTCGGACAGGGAATGACTGAAGCTTTCTTT
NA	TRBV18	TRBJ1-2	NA	CASSPIRAGAKGYTF	TGTGCCAGCTCACCCATCCGCGCAGGGGCCAAGGGCTACACCTTC
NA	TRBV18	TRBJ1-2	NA	CASSPPEGLNPYGYTF	TGTGCCAGCTCACCACCGGAAGGACTTAACCCTTATGGCTACACCTTC
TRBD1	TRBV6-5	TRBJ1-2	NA	CASRISGTGGRGYTF	TGTGCCAGCCGAATCTCCGGGACAGGGGGCCGAGGCTACACCTTC
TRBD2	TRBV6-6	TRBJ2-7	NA	CASSGLASYEQYF	TGTGCCAGCAGCGGACTAGCGTCCTACGAGCAGTACTTC
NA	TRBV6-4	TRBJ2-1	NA	CASSDSSQRVGGYNEQFF	TGTGCCAGCAGTGACTCGTCTCAGCGCGTAGGGGGCTACAATGAGCAGTTCTTC
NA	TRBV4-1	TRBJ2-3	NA	CASSRGDTQYF	TGCGCCAGCAGTAGAGGGGATACGCAGTATTTT
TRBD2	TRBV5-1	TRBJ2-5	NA	CASSLSTGGGETQYF	TGCGCCAGCAGCTTGTCTACGGGAGGGGGTGAGACCCAGTACTTC